A selection of T cell receptor beta chains follows, all from one sample in a study of PD-L1 blockade in urothelial cancer. Produced via immunoSEQ multiplex PCR; TCRdb's table is partial and in-frame only. The profile shows about 2,500 clones, around 37% of them singletons. The source was tumor tissue, collected before atezolizumab (anti-PD-L1) treatment. The receptors were sampled from a man aged 55 to 70 with urothelial cancer. The CDR3 runs from the conserved cysteine through the conserved F or W. The D gene is left open where the match is weak. Some rows mark clone size as missing; the rest say once, few, many or name a class of expanded clone.

TRBJ2-5,.,TRBV5-1,.,CASSLRPTSQETQYF,TGCGCCAGCAGCTTGCGACCGACAAGCCAAGAGACCCAGTACTTC
TRBJ1-1,few,TRBV29-1,TRBD1,CSVKTGPSSAFF,TGCAGCGTGAAGACAGGGCCTAGTAGTGCTTTCTTT
TRBJ2-7,.,TRBV6-8,TRBD1,CASRRDRVFYEQYF,TGTGCCAGCAGACGGGACAGGGTCTTTTACGAGCAGTACTTC
TRBJ2-7,medium-sized,TRBV11-3,.,CASSLAVGELYEQYF,TGTGCCAGCAGCTTGGCCGTGGGGGAGCTTTACGAGCAGTACTTC
TRBJ1-1,medium-sized,TRBV11-3,TRBD1,CASSLVVGGARGTEAFF,TGTGCCAGCAGCTTGGTCGTAGGGGGCGCACGGGGCACTGAAGCTTTCTTT
TRBJ1-2,.,TRBV6-8,.,CASSYAAGNYGYTF,TGTGCCAGCAGTTACGCCGCCGGTAACTATGGCTACACCTTC
TRBJ1-1,medium-sized,TRBV7-4,.,CASSRVGDTEAFF,TGTGCCAGCTCAAGGGTGGGCGACACTGAAGCTTTCTTT
TRBJ2-7,medium-sized,TRBV6-1,.,CASSEDPDAVSFRYEQYF,TGTGCCAGCAGTGAAGACCCGGACGCTGTATCGTTCCGGTACGAGCAGTACTTC
TRBJ2-5,.,TRBV29-1,.,CSGLGIGETQYF,TGCAGCGGACTTGGGATTGGTGAGACCCAGTACTTC
TRBJ1-4,few,TRBV2,TRBD1,CASAWDRTNEKLFF,TGTGCCAGCGCATGGGACAGAACTAATGAAAAACTGTTTTTT
TRBJ1-2,.,TRBV28,.,CASSQGTTNYGYTF,TGTGCCAGCTCGCAGGGCACTACTAACTATGGCTACACCTTC
TRBJ2-7,few,TRBV4-1,TRBD2,CASSQDRGGGSISYEQYF,TGCGCCAGCAGCCAAGATCGAGGCGGGGGGTCGATTTCCTACGAGCAGTACTTC
TRBJ2-7,medium-sized,TRBV9,TRBD2,CASSVGPSGSYEQYF,TGTGCCAGCAGCGTCGGGCCCAGCGGGAGCTACGAGCAGTACTTC
TRBJ1-4,.,TRBV4-1,.,CASSHSVGHREGEKLFF,TGCGCCAGCAGCCATTCTGTGGGACACAGGGAAGGGGAAAAACTGTTTTTT
TRBJ2-2,few,TRBV6-8,TRBD1,CASSNYDRGLTGELFF,TGTGCCAGCAGTAACTATGACAGGGGGCTCACCGGGGAGCTGTTTTTT
TRBJ2-3,few,TRBV6-8,.,CASREGIGLDTQYF,TGTGCCAGCAGGGAGGGGATAGGATTGGATACGCAGTATTTT
TRBJ2-7,.,TRBV30,TRBD1,CAWGRDRVYEQYF,TGTGCCTGGGGTAGGGACAGGGTCTACGAGCAGTACTTC
TRBJ1-5,.,TRBV19,TRBD1,CASRMGQYSNQPQHF,TGTGCCAGTAGAATGGGACAGTATAGCAATCAGCCCCAGCATTTT
TRBJ2-4,.,TRBV6-8,.,CASRPGTAKNIQYF,TGTGCCAGCAGACCGGGGACGGCCAAAAACATTCAGTACTTC
TRBJ2-1,.,TRBV29-1,TRBD1,CSAIRDRVVNEQFF,TGCAGCGCAATCCGGGACAGGGTCGTTAATGAGCAGTTCTTC
TRBJ2-3,.,TRBV6-8,.,CASTRRRVGVSSTDTQYF,TGTGCCAGCACCCGACGCAGGGTAGGGGTTTCTAGCACAGATACGCAGTATTTT
TRBJ1-2,.,TRBV29-1,TRBD1,CSVGAGQNYGYTF,TGCAGCGTGGGAGCGGGACAGAACTATGGCTACACCTTC
TRBJ1-6,.,TRBV11-3,.,CASSLGWANSPLHF,TGTGCCAGCAGCTTAGGGTGGGCGAATTCACCCCTCCACTTT
TRBJ2-4,few,TRBV11-3,.,CASSADGLLNIQYF,TGTGCCAGCAGCGCCGACGGTCTCTTAAACATTCAGTACTTT
TRBJ2-7,few,TRBV6-8,.,CASRPGTGVVGQYF,TGTGCCAGCAGACCCGGGACGGGAGTCGTGGGACAGTACTTC
TRBJ1-5,.,TRBV19,.,CASSPRLQGGNQPQHF,TGTGCCAGTAGTCCCCGTTTGCAGGGAGGCAATCAGCCCCAGCATTTT
TRBJ1-2,.,TRBV19,.,CASSISERNYGYTF,TGTGCCAGTAGTATCTCTGAGAGGAACTATGGCTACACCTTC
TRBJ2-5,few,TRBV11-3,.,CASSSPRGGDQETQYF,TGTGCCAGCAGCTCTCCCCGGGGTGGGGACCAAGAGACCCAGTACTTC
TRBJ1-2,.,TRBV30,.,CAWSTRDDYGYTF,TGTGCCTGGAGCACCAGGGATGACTATGGCTACACCTTC
TRBJ2-4,few,TRBV11-3,.,CASSPDSLAKNIQYF,TGTGCCAGCAGCCCGGACAGTCTAGCCAAAAACATTCAGTACTTC
TRBJ1-1,few,TRBV6-7,.,CASRPYTEAFF,TGTGCCAGCAGACCGTACACTGAAGCTTTCTTT
TRBJ2-7,medium-sized,TRBV6-8,.,CASSYEGYEQYF,TGTGCCAGCAGTTACGAGGGCTACGAGCAGTACTTC